This TCR beta chain was found in a study of beta chain features in type 1 diabetes. Germline CDR1 is SGHNT and CDR2 is YENEEA. The CDR3 contains 13 residues. V was shortened by 6 bases and J by 3 bases, with 10 bases between the two germline ends. The study reverse transcribed the entire isolated RNA, so it sequenced expressed TCRB transcripts. TCRdb's copy holds only in-frame clones and misses some; the assay was immunoSEQ multiplex PCR. Of 850,000 to 900,000 clones listed, about 17% are singletons. Each sorted fraction was over 95% pure. This receptor was taken from a woman between 18 and 29 years old in good health. The sample consisted of naive CD4+ T cells from blood. The chain uses TRBV11-3 and TRBJ2-3; D perhaps matches TRBD1 (6 bases). This chain's CDR3 is CASSSGQTDTQYF. CDR3 DNA: TGTGCCAGCAGTTCCGGACAGACAGATACGCAGTATTTT.